These T cell receptor beta chains were read from a single sample in a study of cytomegalovirus exposure and HLA in healthy donors. Clones were sequenced by immunoSEQ multiplex PCR, and TCRdb holds only the in-frame ones, with some missing. The table includes 150,000 to 200,000 clones, roughly 83% detected once. The sample was PBMCs. These receptors all stem from a boy younger than 18 in good health and CMV-seronegative. Both conserved end residues are part of each CDR3. D genes are given only for firm matches. Clone size is not always given. Where it is, it says once, few, many or a class for expanded clones.

v_call	clone_size	j_call	d_call	cdr3_aa	cdr3_nt
TRBV27	.	TRBJ1-5	.	CASSRDSNNQPQHF	TGTGCCAGCAGTCGCGACAGCAATAATCAGCCCCAGCATTTT
TRBV4-1	few	TRBJ2-7	.	CASSQVRFWDEQYF	TGCGCCAGCAGCCAAGTCAGGTTTTGGGACGAGCAGTACTTC
TRBV5-6	.	TRBJ1-1	.	CASSLGRAGEAFF	TGTGCCAGCAGCTTGGGGAGGGCCGGTGAAGCTTTCTTT
TRBV13	.	TRBJ2-4	TRBD2	CASSSSGGAFLNIQYF	TGTGCCAGCAGCTCTAGCGGGGGGGCCTTCTTGAACATTCAGTACTTC
TRBV6-5	.	TRBJ1-2	.	CASSFRGGYGYTF	TGTGCCAGCAGTTTTCGGGGGGGCTATGGCTACACCTTC
TRBV9	.	TRBJ1-2	.	CASSQAGVTMGDTF	TGTGCCAGCAGCCAAGCAGGGGTAACTATGGGGGACACCTTC
TRBV11-2	.	TRBJ2-7	TRBD1	CASSLWDSPSSYEQYF	TGTGCCAGCAGCTTATGGGACAGCCCAAGCTCCTACGAGCAGTACTTC
TRBV12-5	.	TRBJ1-4	TRBD1	CASGFTGGGEKLFF	TGTGCTAGTGGTTTTACAGGGGGTGGTGAAAAACTGTTTTTT
TRBV29-1	few	TRBJ2-7	TRBD1	CSVKGQGRDEQYF	TGCAGCGTGAAGGGACAGGGGAGGGACGAGCAGTACTTC
TRBV7-2	.	TRBJ1-2	.	CASSLDMTGYTSNYGYTF	TGTGCCAGCAGCTTAGATATGACCGGGTACACATCTAACTATGGCTACACCTTC
TRBV5-4	.	TRBJ2-1	TRBD2	CASSTSGSRNEQFF	TGTGCCAGCAGCACTAGCGGGAGCAGGAATGAGCAGTTCTTC
TRBV27	.	TRBJ1-2	TRBD1	CASPAVYPRSPGQGLSSYGYTF	TGTGCCAGCCCAGCAGTTTATCCAAGGTCACCGGGACAGGGGCTCTCAAGCTATGGCTACACCTTC
TRBV10-3	once	TRBJ2-2	TRBD2	CAIRDAGVSAGELFF	TGTGCCATCAGGGATGCGGGAGTATCAGCCGGGGAGCTGTTTTTT
TRBV7-7	.	TRBJ2-5	.	CASSLGVTLQETQYF	TGTGCTAGCAGCTTAGGAGTCACCCTACAGGAGACCCAGTACTTC
TRBV29-1	.	TRBJ2-3	.	CSVEGERTRVNTQYF	TGCAGCGTTGAAGGTGAAAGAACTAGGGTGAATACGCAGTATTTT
TRBV27	once	TRBJ2-1	TRBD2	CASRYGTSGNEQFF	TGTGCCAGCAGGTACGGGACTAGCGGAAATGAGCAGTTCTTC
TRBV30	few	TRBJ2-7	.	CVFFKQKAAYEQYF	TGTGTTTTTTTCAAGCAGAAGGCGGCATACGAGCAGTACTTC
TRBV12-5	.	TRBJ1-1	TRBD1	CASGLQGYEAFF	TGTGCTAGTGGTTTACAGGGGTATGAAGCTTTCTTT
TRBV10-3	.	TRBJ1-1	TRBD1	CAISTGQGWTEAFF	TGTGCCATCAGTACGGGACAGGGATGGACTGAAGCTTTCTTT
TRBV6-6	.	TRBJ1-2	.	CASTPAQGPNYGYTF	TGTGCCAGCACTCCAGCCCAGGGGCCTAACTATGGCTACACCTTC
TRBV20-1	.	TRBJ1-2	.	CSAPRDGGYTF	TGCAGTGCCCCTCGGGATGGTGGCTACACCTTC
TRBV11-2	.	TRBJ1-2	.	CASSFTTSLVPSNYGYTF	TGTGCCAGCAGCTTCACCACCTCCCTAGTCCCCTCTAACTATGGCTACACCTTC
TRBV18	.	TRBJ2-1	TRBD2	CASSASGRTGGEQFF	TGTGCCAGCTCCGCTAGCGGGAGAACAGGGGGTGAGCAGTTCTTC
TRBV28	.	TRBJ2-7	.	CASSPRQAYEQYF	TGTGCCAGCAGTCCACGACAGGCCTACGAGCAGTACTTC
TRBV27	.	TRBJ1-4	TRBD1	CASSPRTGFEKLFF	TGTGCCAGCAGTCCACGGACAGGGTTTGAAAAACTGTTTTTT
TRBV29-1	.	TRBJ2-7	TRBD1	CSVATGTGSYEQYF	TGCAGCGTTGCCACCGGGACAGGGTCATACGAGCAGTACTTC
TRBV5-1	once	TRBJ2-2	.	CASSFEQGRTGELFF	TGCGCCAGCAGCTTTGAACAGGGTCGAACCGGGGAGCTGTTTTTT
TRBV9	.	TRBJ2-1	TRBD2	CASSTRLAGAGEQFF	TGTGCCAGCAGCACCAGACTAGCGGGAGCTGGTGAGCAGTTCTTC